This T cell receptor (beta chain) was found in a study of human T cells and chemical hapten exposure. Time point meaning: pre-sensitization, week 0. As for treatment: therapeutic diphenylcyclopropenone sensitization with weekly scalp DPC. This clonotype has just a few counts. Using its own MiXCR run on the RACE reads, TCRdb lists one record per CDR3 protein. The sample contains about 120,000 distinct CDR3 sequences, about 13% of which appear only once. V was shortened by 2 bases and J by 1 base, with 12 bases between the two germline ends. CDR1 is MNHEY, CDR2 SVGEGT, per germline. The CDR3 runs to 15 residues.

This sequence joins TRBV6-2 or TRBV6-3 and TRBJ2-7; D gene unclear. This material consisted of whole blood, taken in connection with sensitization to the hapten diphenylcyclopropenone (DPC). The sequence came from a woman younger than 30 with alopecia areata. Some clones in this sample may be carry-over from other donors' samples. This CDR3 reads CASSYDFLPSYEQYF. CDR3 in DNA: TGTGCCAGCAGTTACGACTTCCTACCGTCCTACGAGCAGTACTTC.